These 14 T cell receptor beta chains originate from one sample sequenced in a study of T cells in tuberculosis. Clones were sequenced by immunoSEQ multiplex PCR, and TCRdb holds only the in-frame ones, with some missing. The table includes about 36,000 clones, approximately 93% detected once. Sequencing input: PBMCs. These receptors came from a donor aged 10-35 years with latent tuberculosis or without tuberculosis infection.

The J gene is TRBJ1-1, the V gene TRBV29-1, with TRBD1 as a possible D gene (5 bases). This CDR3 comprises 13 residues. The germline V and J ends were trimmed by 2 bases and 2 bases, with 9 bases remaining between them. The germline V gene has CDR1 SQVTM and CDR2 ANQGSEA. The CDR3 DNA reads TGCAGCGTTGAAACGGGGGACAACACTGAAGCTTTCTTT. Translated: CSVETGDNTEAFF.

The gene calls are TRBV4-1 and TRBJ2-1; weak D call: TRBD2 (6 bases). Trimming removed 1 base from V and 4 bases from J, with 14 bases in between. This CDR3 region has 16 residues. Per the germline V gene, CDR1 is MGHRA and CDR2 is YSYEKL. The CDR3 here is CASSQGEAGPYNEQFF. The CDR3 DNA reads TGCGCCAGCAGCCAAGGTGAAGCGGGTCCGTACAATGAGCAGTTCTTC.

The J gene is TRBJ1-2, the V gene TRBV5-1, with TRBD1 matching over 7 bases. Germline assignment: CDR1 SGHRS and CDR2 YFSETQ. The CDR3 runs 15 residues. Losses at the gene ends were 5 bases for V and 0 bases for J; bases not matched to a gene: 7. CDR3 region: CASSSGQSPNYGYTF. The CDR3 bases are TGCGCCAGCAGTTCGGGACAGAGCCCTAACTATGGCTACACCTTC.

This rearrangement joins TRBV25-1 to TRBJ2-2; TRBD2 matches at 10 bases. J was trimmed by 1 base and V by 3 bases; bases with no gene match: 5. The CDR3 has 17 residues. Germline CDR1 reads MGHDK; CDR2 reads SYGVNS. The CDR3 protein is CASSDLLAGKNTGELFF. CDR3 in DNA: TGTGCCAGCAGTGACTTACTAGCGGGAAAGAACACCGGGGAGCTGTTTTTT.

This chain uses TRBV7-2 with TRBJ1-2; 7 positions agree with TRBD1. Germline V gene sequence: CDR1 SGHTA, CDR2 FQGNSA. V lost 0 bases and J lost 3; bases outside the gene matches: 1. There are 14 residues in the CDR3. CDR3 loop: CASSLAQGDYGYTF. DNA of the CDR3: TGTGCCAGCAGCTTAGCGCAGGGGGACTATGGCTACACCTTC.

V and J are TRBV4-1 and TRBJ2-7; the D is unclear. CDR1 MGHRA and CDR2 YSYEKL come from the germline V gene. V gave up 4 bases and J gave up 0 bases, with 13 bases separating them. This CDR3 is 15 amino acids long. In DNA, the CDR3 is TGCGCCAGCAGCCCCGTTCTGAGTAGCTCCTACGAGCAGTACTTC. It yields the protein CASSPVLSSSYEQYF.

The J gene is TRBJ2-2, the V gene TRBV25-1, with TRBD2 matching 8 bases. The V and J ends lost 2 bases and 0 bases, in that order; junction bases with no gene match: 2. This CDR3 spans 16 amino acids. Germline lookup yields CDR1 MGHDK and CDR2 SYGVNS. CDR3 nucleotide sequence: TGTGCCAGCAGTGAACGGGAGGGGGCGAACACCGGGGAGCTGTTTTTT. As protein: CASSEREGANTGELFF.

The chain uses TRBV7-9 and TRBJ1-3; no reliable D call. Trimming shortened V by 5 bases and J by 1 base, and 12 bases separated the two germline ends. Germline V gene lookup returns CDR1 SEHNR and CDR2 FQNEAQ (reference sequence). This CDR3 is built from 15 residues. The CDR3 loop is CASSAYGESGNTIYF. The CDR3, as DNA: TGTGCCAGCAGCGCTTACGGGGAGTCTGGAAACACCATATATTTT.

The chain is built from TRBV5-6 and TRBJ1-2, with 9 positions matching TRBD1. CDR3 size: 14 residues. Germline V gives CDR1 SGHDT, CDR2 YYEEEE. V lost 5 bases to trimming and J lost 8 bases; unmatched junction nucleotides: 10. This CDR3 is CASRSITGGRGYTF. CDR3 sequence (DNA): TGTGCCAGCAGGTCTATTACAGGGGGCCGGGGCTACACCTTC.

The chain is built from TRBV6-4 and TRBJ1-2, with D hard to call. The V and J ends lost 2 bases and 0 bases respectively, with 10 bases between them. CDR1 MRHNA and CDR2 SNTAGT come from the germline V gene. The CDR3 has 15 amino acids. CDR3 nucleotides: TGTGCCAGCAGTGACCCCCAAGAGACTAACTATGGCTACACCTTC. This sequence encodes CASSDPQETNYGYTF.

This chain uses TRBV9 with TRBJ2-6, with D possibly TRBD2 on 5 matching bases. The V gene lost 6 bases and the J gene lost 1 base, with 17 bases spanning the gap. CDR1 SGDLS and CDR2 YYNGEE come from the germline V gene. This CDR3 region has 17 residues. The CDR3 nucleotides are TGTGCCAGCACGGTTCTCGGACTTGGGTCTGGGGCCAACGTCCTGACTTTC. Its translation: CASTVLGLGSGANVLTF.

The chain has TRBV27 and TRBJ1-1; D not resolved. CDR1 MNHEY and CDR2 SMNVEV come from the germline V gene (reference sequence). Deletions cut 5 bases from V and 4 bases from J, with 14 bases between. The CDR3 extends over 14 amino acids. CDR3 protein: CASSPGMGPTEAFF. Here the CDR3 DNA reads TGTGCCAGCAGTCCGGGTATGGGTCCCACTGAAGCTTTCTTT.

The chain links TRBV2 to TRBJ1-5; D is unresolved. This CDR3 spans 16 amino acids. Germline loops: CDR1 SNHLY, CDR2 FYNNEI. V lost 6 bases to trimming and J lost 0 bases, with 15 bases between them. The CDR3 coding sequence is TGTGCCAGCAGCATACAATCTCCCGATAGCAATCAGCCCCAGCATTTT. Translated, it gives CASSIQSPDSNQPQHF.

In its sample, this clone was seen once. The genes are TRBV29-1 and TRBJ1-2; 9 positions agree with TRBD1. V gave up 4 bases and J gave up 4 bases; unmatched junction bases: 7. Per germline, CDR1 SQVTM and CDR2 ANQGSEA. This CDR3 is built from 14 residues. This CDR3 reads CSVVPGQGFYGYTF. CDR3 sequence (DNA): TGCAGCGTTGTCCCGGGACAGGGATTCTATGGCTACACCTTC.